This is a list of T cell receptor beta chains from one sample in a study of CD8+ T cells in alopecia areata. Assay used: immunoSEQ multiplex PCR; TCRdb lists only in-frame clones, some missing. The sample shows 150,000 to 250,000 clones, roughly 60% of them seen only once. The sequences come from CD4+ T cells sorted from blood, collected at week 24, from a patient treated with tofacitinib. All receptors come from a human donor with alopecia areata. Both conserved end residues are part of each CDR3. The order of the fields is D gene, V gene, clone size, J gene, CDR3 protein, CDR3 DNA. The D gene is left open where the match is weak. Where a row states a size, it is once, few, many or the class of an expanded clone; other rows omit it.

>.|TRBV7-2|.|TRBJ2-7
CASSLRQGRYEQYF
TGTGCCAGCAGCTTACGGCAGGGTCGCTACGAGCAGTACTTC
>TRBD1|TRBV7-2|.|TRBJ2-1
CASSLGQGVINEQFF
TGTGCCAGCAGCTTAGGACAGGGGGTGATCAATGAGCAGTTCTTC
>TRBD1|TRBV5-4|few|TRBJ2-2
CASSYGTGGVSGELFF
TGTGCCAGCAGCTATGGGACAGGGGGCGTATCCGGGGAGCTGTTTTTT
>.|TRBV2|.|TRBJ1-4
CASSEGGAGEKLFF
TGTGCCAGCAGTGAAGGGGGGGCCGGTGAAAAACTGTTTTTT
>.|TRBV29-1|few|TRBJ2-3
CSVRGPPPGDTQYF
TGCAGCGTTCGCGGACCACCCCCGGGCGATACGCAGTATTTT
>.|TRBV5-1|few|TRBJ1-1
CASSGKGGADTEAFF
TGCGCCAGCAGCGGGAAGGGCGGGGCTGACACTGAAGCTTTCTTT
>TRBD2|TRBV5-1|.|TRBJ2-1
CASRPIAGSSYNEQFF
TGCGCCAGCAGACCTATAGCGGGAAGCTCCTACAATGAGCAGTTCTTC
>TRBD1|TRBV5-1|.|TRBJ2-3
CASSPTGGRVTDTQYF
TGCGCCAGCAGCCCGACAGGGGGCAGAGTCACAGATACGCAGTATTTT
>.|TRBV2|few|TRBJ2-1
CASTLEQRLTVF
TGTGCCAGCACCCTTGAACAGCGCCTCACGGTCTTC
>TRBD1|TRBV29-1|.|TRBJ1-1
CSVGDRMNTEAFF
TGCAGCGTGGGGGACAGGATGAACACTGAAGCTTTCTTT
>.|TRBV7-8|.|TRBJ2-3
CASSNEGSTDTQYF
TGTGCCAGCAGCAATGAGGGTAGCACAGATACGCAGTATTTT
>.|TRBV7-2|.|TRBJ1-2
CASSLADLYGYTF
TGTGCCAGCAGCTTGGCCGATCTCTATGGCTACACCTTC
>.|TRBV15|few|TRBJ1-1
CATSRVGSRTEAFF
TGTGCCACCAGCAGAGTGGGGAGTAGGACTGAAGCTTTCTTT
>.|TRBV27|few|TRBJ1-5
CASSLVGNQPQHF
TGTGCCAGCAGTTTAGTCGGCAATCAGCCCCAGCATTTT
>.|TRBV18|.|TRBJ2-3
CASSPLSIGSNTDTQYF
TGTGCCAGCTCACCCCTTTCGATCGGGAGTAACACAGATACGCAGTATTTT
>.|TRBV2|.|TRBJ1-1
CASSGLRQGDTEAFF
TGTGCCAGCAGTGGTCTTCGGCAGGGAGACACTGAAGCTTTCTTT
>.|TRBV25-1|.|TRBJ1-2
CASSEAGVYGYTF
TGTGCCAGCAGTGAAGCCGGTGTTTATGGCTACACCTTC
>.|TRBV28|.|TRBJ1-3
CASSTGEGRSYTIYF
TGTGCCAGCAGCACTGGAGAAGGCAGGAGTTACACCATATATTTT
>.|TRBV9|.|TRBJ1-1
CASSLQPEDTEAFF
TGTGCCAGCAGCCTACAGCCGGAGGACACTGAAGCTTTCTTT
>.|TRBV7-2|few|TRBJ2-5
CASSPRGNLQETQYF
TGTGCCAGCAGTCCTCGGGGAAACTTACAAGAGACCCAGTACTTC
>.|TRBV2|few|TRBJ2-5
CASSEDMTGAKTQYF
TGTGCCAGCAGTGAAGATATGACAGGCGCCAAGACCCAGTACTTC
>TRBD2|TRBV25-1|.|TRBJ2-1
CASSESSGRIEQFF
TGTGCCAGCAGTGAGTCCAGCGGGAGGATTGAGCAGTTCTTC
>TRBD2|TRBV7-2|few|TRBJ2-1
CASSLVPSGGTEQFF
TGTGCCAGCAGCTTAGTTCCCAGCGGGGGGACTGAGCAGTTCTTC
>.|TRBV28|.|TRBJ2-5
CASSPYETAAWETQYF
TGTGCCAGCAGTCCGTACGAGACAGCAGCATGGGAGACCCAGTACTTC
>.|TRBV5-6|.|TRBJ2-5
CASSLGEETQYF
TGTGCCAGCAGCTTGGGCGAGGAGACCCAGTACTTC
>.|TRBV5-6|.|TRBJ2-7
CASSLKGTRYEQYF
TGTGCCAGCAGCTTGAAGGGGACCCGCTACGAGCAGTACTTC
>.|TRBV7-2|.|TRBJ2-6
CASSPSRTRGANVLTF
TGTGCCAGCAGCCCATCGAGAACTCGGGGGGCCAACGTCCTGACTTTC
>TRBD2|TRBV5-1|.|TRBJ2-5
CASSFKGLAQETQYF
TGCGCCAGCAGCTTTAAGGGACTAGCGCAAGAGACCCAGTACTTC